This T cell receptor (beta chain) was sequenced in a study of beta chain features in type 1 diabetes. Germline CDR1 reads ENHRY; CDR2 reads SYGVKD. CDR3 length equals 15 residues. V was pared by 4 bases and J by 3 bases, with 8 bases of the junction left unmatched. Expressed TCRB transcripts were sequenced because the entire RNA isolate underwent reverse transcription. Assay used: immunoSEQ multiplex PCR; TCRdb lists only in-frame clones, some missing. The sample has fewer than 900,000 clones, 17% seen once. This chain links TRBV10-3 with TRBJ1-1, with 7 bases that match TRBD1. Sequenced material: naive CD4+ T cells from blood. This clonotype was sampled from a young woman in good health. The CDR3 nucleotides are TGTGCCATCAGTGTCGGGACAGCGACCTACACTGAAGCTTTCTTT. Translating it yields CAISVGTATYTEAFF.